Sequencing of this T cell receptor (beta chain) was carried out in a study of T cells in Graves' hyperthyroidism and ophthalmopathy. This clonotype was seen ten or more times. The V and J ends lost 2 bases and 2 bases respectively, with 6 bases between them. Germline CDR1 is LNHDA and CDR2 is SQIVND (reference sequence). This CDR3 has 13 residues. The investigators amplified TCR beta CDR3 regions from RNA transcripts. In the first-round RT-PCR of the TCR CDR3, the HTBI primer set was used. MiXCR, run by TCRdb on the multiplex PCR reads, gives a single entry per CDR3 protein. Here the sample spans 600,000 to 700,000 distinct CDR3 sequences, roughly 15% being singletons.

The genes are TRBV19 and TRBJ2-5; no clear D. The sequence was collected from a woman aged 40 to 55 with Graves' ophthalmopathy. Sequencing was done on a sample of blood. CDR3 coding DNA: TGTGCCAGTAGTATAAGAGATCAAGAGACCCAGTACTTC. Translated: CASSIRDQETQYF.